The clone carrying this T cell receptor beta chain was found once. There are 14 residues in the CDR3. Trimming shortened V by 0 bases and J by 0 bases, and 5 bases separated the two germline ends. From germline, CDR1 is SGHVS and CDR2 FQNEAQ. This table comes from immunoSEQ multiplex PCR, and its TCRdb copy is limited to in-frame clones, with some not included. The sample contains over 250,000 clones, more than 75% of which appear only once. The sample comes from a study of blood T cell repertoires in COVID-19. Across the study: Two negative PCRs, clearance, or symptom resolution had been documented for recovered Cohort 3 donors. Sample material is recorded as cDNA or gDNA derived from T cells, B-cell-depleted T cells, or PBMCs.

The clonotype was recovered from an older woman in a cohort exposed to, infected with or recovered from COVID-19 (not recorded which). The chain employs TRBV7-8 and TRBJ1-1; D uncertain. Sequenced material: PBMCs or T cells enriched from blood (not recorded which). The CDR3 DNA reads as TGTGCCAGCAGCTTAGCACAGTTGAACACTGAAGCTTTCTTT. It translates to CASSLAQLNTEAFF.